Following are 24 T cell receptor beta chains from one sample sequenced in a study of regulatory T cells in long-lasting Graves disease. Arm-PCR of CDR3 regions and iRepertoire HTBI primers were used to build TCR beta libraries. MiXCR, applied by TCRdb to the multiplex PCR reads, yields one record per CDR3 protein. The sample lists roughly 300,000 distinct CDR3 sequences, about 20% occurring once. Time point: persistent/refractory GD, antithyroid drugs over 5 years with positive TRAb. RNA from PBMCs was the source of the TCR library. Here the sequenced sample was peripheral blood mononuclear cells (PBMCs), taken when the disease was refractory, from a patient treated with antithyroid drugs. The receptors derive from a female donor with Graves disease.

The sample holds many counts of this clonotype. The chain recombines TRBV12-3 or TRBV12-4 with TRBJ2-7; D possibly uses TRBD1 or TRBD2 (5 bases each). The CDR3 sequence is 14 residues long. Trimming cost V 2 bases and J 4 bases, with 12 bases left between them. CDR3 in DNA: TGTGCCAGCAGTTTAACCGGGACGGTATACGAGCAGTACTTC. The encoded protein is CASSLTGTVYEQYF.

This clonotype was seen many times. J is TRBJ1-1 and V is TRBV15; D perhaps matches TRBD1 (5 bases). The V gene lost 4 bases and the J gene lost 5 bases, with 14 bases spanning the gap. Germline V gene data show CDR1 as LNHNV and CDR2 as YYDKDF (reference sequence). The CDR3 length is 14 residues. As DNA, the CDR3 is TGTGCCACCAGCAAGGGACTAGTAGGGACTGAAGCTTTCTTT. It is translated as CATSKGLVGTEAFF.

This clonotype showed up many times. The chain employs TRBV11-2 and TRBJ2-5; 11 nucleotides align to TRBD2. The CDR3 length is 18 residues. Looked up from germline, CDR1 is SGHAT and CDR2 is FQNNGV. V lost 5 bases and J lost 0; bases outside the gene matches: 11. In DNA form, the CDR3 reads TGTGCCAGCAGCGTCCTGCCGGGACTAGCGGACCACCAAGAGACCCAGTACTTC. This encodes CASSVLPGLADHQETQYF.

This clonotype was detected only a few times. The chain recombines TRBV29-1 with TRBJ2-2; TRBD2 matches 7 bases. J gave up 1 base and V 0 bases, and 5 bases lay outside the gene matches. There are 16 residues in the CDR3. Per the germline V gene, CDR1 is SQVTM and CDR2 is ANQGSEA. CDR3 residues: CSVEDQKRGNTGELFF. The CDR3 nucleotides read TGCAGCGTTGAAGATCAGAAGCGGGGGAACACCGGGGAGCTGTTTTTT.

This clonotype was found many times. The rearrangement joins TRBV5-4 to TRBJ2-5; no reliable D call. V dropped 4 bases and J dropped 5 bases, with 12 bases sitting between them. Germline CDR1 reads SGHNT; CDR2 reads YYREEE (reference sequence). The CDR3 loop spans 13 amino acids. The CDR3 DNA follows: TGTGCCAGCAGCCCCCCTACTGGGGAGACCCAGTACTTC. This gives the protein CASSPPTGETQYF.

Ten or more counts support this clonotype. The V call is TRBV28, the J call TRBJ1-2; 8 bases agree with TRBD1. Looked up from germline, CDR1 is MDHEN and CDR2 is SYDVKM. With 5 bases clipped from V and 5 bases from J, the junction kept 7 bases outside the gene matches. This CDR3 spans 14 amino acids. CDR3 in DNA: TGTGCCAGCAGTGTAGGACAGGGTGTGTATGGCTACACCTTC. Its translation is CASSVGQGVYGYTF.

The chain carries TRBV19 and TRBJ2-5; 8 bases agree with TRBD1. Trimming took 4 bases from V and 9 from J; bases not matched to a gene: 7. Germline V lookup: CDR1 LNHDA, CDR2 SQIVND (reference sequence). This CDR3 is built from 13 residues. CDR3 sequence: CASSRQGKNAQYF. In nucleotides, the CDR3 is TGTGCCAGTAGTAGACAGGGGAAGAACGCCCAGTACTTC.

This clonotype has a count of ten or more. V gene TRBV6-1 combines with J gene TRBJ2-2; 10 bases are a match to TRBD2. CDR1 and CDR2 from the germline V gene are MNHNS and SASEGT. The V and J ends lost 8 bases and 6 bases, in that order; junction bases with no gene match: 9. The CDR3 is 15 amino acids. CDR3 DNA sequence: TGTGCCAGCGCCCCCCAGGGACTAGCGTCCGGGGAGCTGTTTTTT. It specifies CASAPQGLASGELFF.

This CDR3 is CASSPGDRIYYGYTF. CDR3 in DNA: TGTGCCAGCAGCCCGGGGGACAGGATTTATTATGGCTACACCTTC. V gene TRBV5-6 combines with J gene TRBJ1-2; 8 bases agree with TRBD1. The ends lost 4 bases at V and 5 bases at J; junction bases unmatched: 10. In germline, CDR1 is SGHDT, CDR2 YYEEEE. This CDR3 region has 15 residues.

Ten or more counts support this clonotype. The chain employs TRBV6-5 and TRBJ1-2; 7 bases are a match to TRBD1. Germline CDR1 and CDR2: MNHEY and SVGAGI. The CDR3 runs 15 residues. After removal of 2 bases from V and 3 bases from J, the junction contained 6 bases not matched to a gene. This chain's CDR3 is CASSYRGQTYYGYTF. The DNA for the CDR3 is TGTGCCAGCAGTTACAGGGGACAGACCTACTATGGCTACACCTTC.

This clonotype was counted between two and nine times. A read error may be the cause here, since a much bigger clone is one base away. Lacking the conserved final phenylalanine or tryptophan, this CDR3 likely reflects a read error. The chain has TRBV12-3 or TRBV12-4 and TRBJ1-6, with 7 bases that match TRBD1. CDR3 length equals 14 residues. V gave up 6 bases and J gave up 11 bases; unmatched junction bases: 10. Here the CDR3 DNA reads TGTGCCAGCAGCTCTGGACAGGCGCAGCCACCCCTCCACCTT. Its protein is CASSSGQAQPPLHL.

This clonotype was seen a single time. The chain links TRBV6-5 to TRBJ1-3, with 8 bases aligning to TRBD1. Germline trimming cut 2 bases from V and 10 bases from J; bases unmatched to any gene: 16. CDR3 size: 17 residues. Germline V gene data show CDR1 as MNHEY and CDR2 as SVGAGI. The CDR3 loop reads CASSYGFVGQDPATIYF. CDR3 DNA sequence: TGTGCCAGCAGTTACGGCTTCGTGGGACAGGACCCGGCGACCATATATTTT.

This clonotype was recorded a few times. The gene calls are TRBV29-1 and TRBJ2-7, with D possibly being TRBD1 (6 bases). Germline loops: CDR1 SQVTM, CDR2 ANQGSEA. The CDR3 is 17 amino acids. Trimming shortened V by 7 bases and J by 3 bases, and 28 bases separated the two germline ends. The CDR3 here is CSAWGYPTGRGHYEQYF. The CDR3 DNA reads TGCAGCGCCTGGGGCTATCCTACAGGGAGAGGGCACTACGAGCAGTACTTC.

This clonotype was detected many times. The CDR3 spells CASSQGQGSSNQPQHF. CDR3 nucleotides: TGCGCCAGCAGCCAAGGACAGGGTTCGAGCAATCAGCCCCAGCATTTT. This chain joins TRBV4-1 and TRBJ1-5; 7 bases map to TRBD1. V was clipped by 1 base and J by 1 base; unmatched bases: 4. Germline CDR1 and CDR2: MGHRA and YSYEKL. This CDR3 region has 16 residues.

This clonotype came up a few times. The V call is TRBV25-1, the J call TRBJ1-1; weak D call: TRBD1 (5 bases). Trimming shortened V by 5 bases and J by 6 bases, and 16 bases separated the two germline ends. Germline CDR1 MGHDK, CDR2 SYGVNS. The CDR3 spans 14 residues. For the CDR3, the DNA is TGTGCCAGCAGTAAGCCCGGGGGTGTGGCTGAAGCTTTCTTT. Translation: CASSKPGGVAEAFF.

This clonotype has a handful of counts. The chain employs TRBV11-1 and TRBJ2-7; 11 nucleotides match TRBD2. The CDR3 is 16 amino acids. Germline V gene sequence: CDR1 SGHAT, CDR2 FQDESV (reference sequence). The V and J ends lost 3 bases and 3 bases, in that order; junction bases with no gene match: 7. The CDR3 nucleotides read TGTGCCAGCAGCTTCGGGGTGACTAGCGGGGACTACGAGCAGTACTTC. It specifies CASSFGVTSGDYEQYF. The full variable domain, in which reference TRBV11-1 and TRBJ2-7 provide the parts outside the CDR3, is EAEVAQSPRYKITEKSQAVAFWCDPISGHATLYWYRQILGQGPELLVQFQDESVVDDSQLPKDRFSAERLKGVDSTLKIQPAELGDSAMYLCASSFGVTSGDYEQYFGPGTRLTVT.

This clonotype has at least ten counts. The chain employs TRBV7-8 and TRBJ2-5; perhaps TRBD2 as D (6 bases). The germline gives CDR1 SGHVS, CDR2 FQNEAQ. The CDR3 loop spans 13 amino acids. Trimming removed 11 bases at V and 2 bases at J, with 15 bases between. In DNA, the CDR3 is TGTGCCGGAGGGAGCGGACCTCAAGAGACCCAGTACTTC. Protein sequence: CAGGSGPQETQYF.

This clonotype showed up just once. The rearrangement uses TRBV3-1 and TRBJ2-3; D is uncertain. The CDR3 has 14 residues. The germline gives CDR1 LGHDT, CDR2 YNNKEL (reference sequence). The ends were cut back, 1 base at V and 0 bases at J, with 5 bases in the middle. CDR3 DNA sequence: TGTGCCAGCAGCCAAGCCCGGAGCACAGATACGCAGTATTTT. It is translated as CASSQARSTDTQYF.

This clonotype came up a few times. With a much larger clone just one base away, this may be a read error. In DNA, the CDR3 is TGTGCCAGCAGTTTATTGGGACAGGGGTCCTACGAGCAGCACTTC. It is translated as CASSLLGQGSYEQHF. V usage is TRBV28 and J usage is TRBJ2-7, with 10 nucleotides matching TRBD1. Germline V CDR1 and CDR2: MDHEN, SYDVKM. The length of the CDR3 is 15 residues.

V is TRBV7-9 and J is TRBJ2-7, with D perhaps matching TRBD1 or TRBD2 (5 bases each). Trimming took 1 base from V and 7 from J, leaving 8 bases between them. There are 12 residues in the CDR3. Germline values: CDR1 SEHNR, CDR2 FQNEAQ (reference sequence). The CDR3 nucleotides are TGTGCCAGCAGCTTAGGCGAGGGGGAGCAGTACTTC. It translates to CASSLGEGEQYF. The full variable domain, rest sourced from reference TRBV7-9 and TRBJ2-7, is DTGVSQNPRHKITKRGQNVTFRCDPISEHNRLYWYRQTLGQGPEFLTYFQNEAQLEKSRLLSDRFSAERPKGSFSTLEIQRTEQGDSAMYLCASSLGEGEQYFGPGTRLTVT.

The J gene is TRBJ2-1, the V gene TRBV5-1, with D perhaps TRBD2 (5 bases). V lost 0 bases and J lost 6, with 16 bases in between. In germline, CDR1 is SGHRS, CDR2 YFSETQ. The CDR3 extends over 16 amino acids. CDR3 DNA sequence: TGCGCCAGCAGCTTGGCCTTGTGGGAGAGCGGCAATGAGCAGTTCTTC. Its translation is CASSLALWESGNEQFF. Supplemented by reference TRBV5-1 and TRBJ2-1, the full variable domain reads KAGVTQTPRYLIKTRGQQVTLSCSPISGHRSVSWYQQTPGQGLQFLFEYFSETQRNKGNFPGRFSGRQFSNSRSEMNVSTLELGDSALYLCASSLALWESGNEQFFGPGTRLTVL.

This clonotype was seen at least ten times. The chain links TRBV7-8 to TRBJ1-5; D is ambiguous. The CDR3 spans 15 residues. The germline CDR1 and CDR2 sequences are SGHVS and FQNEAQ. V lost 2 bases, J lost 0 bases, and 8 bases lay in between. Here the CDR3 DNA reads TGTGCCAGCAGCTTATCTTCAGTTAGCAATCAGCCCCAGCATTTT. Encoded protein: CASSLSSVSNQPQHF.

This clonotype was counted ten times or more. The gene calls are TRBV14 and TRBJ1-1; possible D gene TRBD1, 6 bases. Germline CDR1 SGHDN, CDR2 FVKESK. CDR3 length: 14 residues. V was cut by 3 bases and J by 1 base, with 9 bases left in between. The CDR3 spells CASSQYRENTEAFF. CDR3 DNA: TGTGCCAGCAGCCAGTACAGGGAGAACACTGAAGCTTTCTTT.

This clonotype was observed a handful of times. The chain has TRBV20-1 and TRBJ1-4; D remains unclear. Germline-derived CDR1 and CDR2 are DFQATT and SNEGSKA (reference sequence). This CDR3 region has 13 residues. V was cut by 1 base and J by 5 bases, with 8 bases left in between. CDR3 amino acids: CSARGVENEKLFF. CDR3 bases: TGCAGTGCTAGAGGGGTCGAGAATGAAAAACTGTTTTTT.